These 26 T cell receptor beta chains share one sample of origin, sequenced in a study of shared clonotypes between healthy human individuals. TCRdb's table, derived via immunoSEQ multiplex PCR, lists solely in-frame clones and lacks some. Found here are 300,000 to 350,000 clones, roughly 80% of them singletons; the top ten hold more than 9%. Sequencing was performed on memory CD4+ T cells sorted from blood. Regarding subset: CD45RA-negative fraction. Receptors originate from a man aged 25-45 years in good health.

The chain combines TRBV19 with TRBJ2-2, with no clear D. CDR1 is LNHDA and CDR2 is SQIVND in the germline V gene (reference sequence). The CDR3 is 13 residues long. Between the trimmed V and J ends, which lost 3 bases and 8 bases, there was a span of 10 bases. The CDR3 region has the DNA TGTGCCAGTAGTATTGGTTCCTCGGGGGAGCTGTTTTTT. Residues: CASSIGSSGELFF.

The V and J genes are TRBV6-5 and TRBJ2-7; possibly TRBD1 for D (5 bases). Looked up from germline, CDR1 is MNHEY and CDR2 is SVGAGI. The V end lost 8 bases, the J end lost 3 bases, and 17 bases lay between the germline ends. The CDR3 length is 14 residues. The CDR3 spells CASGIPGLRYEQYF. CDR3 sequence (DNA): TGTGCCAGCGGAATTCCAGGGTTACGCTACGAGCAGTACTTC.

This clone came up a few times. The J gene is TRBJ2-1, the V gene TRBV5-1; 9 nucleotides match TRBD2. In germline, CDR1 is SGHRS, CDR2 YFSETQ. V was clipped by 2 bases and J by 5 bases; unmatched bases: 2. The CDR3 has 14 amino acids. CDR3 loop: CASSLGGRDNEQFF. As DNA, the CDR3 is TGCGCCAGCAGCTTAGGCGGGAGGGACAATGAGCAGTTCTTC.

CDR3 DNA: TGCGCCAGCAGCTTGGGGCAGGGGGCCCTAGCGGGAGTCTACAATGAGCAGTTCTTC. Its protein is CASSLGQGALAGVYNEQFF. The chain combines TRBV5-1 with TRBJ2-1; TRBD2 agrees at 10 bases. CDR1 is SGHRS, CDR2 YFSETQ, per germline. The length of the CDR3 is 19 residues. V shed 0 bases and J 3 bases; nucleotides not matched to a gene: 12.

In regard to this clone: Within the sample, other DNA sequences also encode this same CDR3. The rearrangement joins TRBV5-1 to TRBJ2-7; D is unclear. The germline V gene has CDR1 SGHRS and CDR2 YFSETQ. There are 14 residues in the CDR3. V lost 0 bases and J lost 0, with 7 bases in between. CDR3 nucleotide sequence: TGCGCCAGCAGCTTGGGGGGATCCTCCTACGAGCAGTACTTC. Its translation is CASSLGGSSYEQYF. The variable domain in full, completed from reference TRBV5-1 and TRBJ2-7, reads KAGVTQTPRYLIKTRGQQVTLSCSPISGHRSVSWYQQTPGQGLQFLFEYFSETQRNKGNFPGRFSGRQFSNSRSEMNVSTLELGDSALYLCASSLGGSSYEQYFGPGTRLTVT.

With respect to this clone: Likely a read error: the CDR3 ends without its conserved phenylalanine or tryptophan. It is unclear where the CDR3 begins or ends on the DNA, so no DNA is shown, and the CDR3 is as TCRdb lists it. The V and J genes are TRBV12-1 and TRBJ2-7; the table's D gene call, TRBD1, was not cross checked with the DNA. TRBV12-1 is a recognized pseudogene. The CDR3 is 11 residues long, ends included. CDR3 residues: CASSCSKKRGY.

The chain links TRBV2 to TRBJ2-5; no firm D call. CDR3 length: 13 residues. Trimming shortened V by 5 bases and J by 4 bases, and 11 bases separated the two germline ends. From germline, CDR1 is SNHLY and CDR2 FYNNEI. CDR3 bases: TGTGCCAGCAGTCCGGTTTATTTAGAGACCCAGTACTTC. Encoded protein: CASSPVYLETQYF.

This clone was observed a single time. V usage is TRBV5-6 and J usage is TRBJ2-3; 9 bases are shared with TRBD2. The CDR3 is 17 amino acids. The germline gives CDR1 SGHDT, CDR2 YYEEEE. Trimming removed 0 bases from V and 3 bases from J; junction bases left unmatched: 8. CDR3 nucleotide sequence: TGTGCCAGCAGCTTGGTGCGTAGCGGGAGTCGGACAGATACGCAGTATTTT. Its protein is CASSLVRSGSRTDTQYF.

The sample holds a few counts of this clone. V is TRBV5-5 and J is TRBJ2-1; D gene ambiguous. Germline assignment: CDR1 SGHKS and CDR2 YYEKEE (reference sequence). The V gene lost 1 base and the J gene lost 0 bases, with 8 bases spanning the gap. This CDR3 comprises 15 residues. The CDR3 DNA is TGTGCCAGCAGCTTGAACGGGCTCTCCTACAATGAGCAGTTCTTC. Translating gives CASSLNGLSYNEQFF.

The rearrangement joins TRBV7-9 to TRBJ1-1; a weak D match, TRBD1 (5 bases). This CDR3 is built from 13 residues. Germline V CDR1 and CDR2: SEHNR, FQNEAQ (reference sequence). V was cut by 1 base and J by 7 bases, with 10 bases left in between. The CDR3 here is CASSLVGGGEAFF. CDR3 DNA sequence: TGTGCCAGCAGCTTAGTCGGCGGGGGTGAAGCTTTCTTT.

This clone showed up just once. V gene TRBV6-4 combines with J gene TRBJ2-7; 9 bases are a match to TRBD1. This CDR3 is built from 16 residues. Germline V gene lookup returns CDR1 MRHNA and CDR2 SNTAGT. Trimming removed 3 bases from V and 1 base from J; junction bases left unmatched: 7. The chain's CDR3 is CASSELGGTGSYEQYF. The CDR3 DNA is TGTGCCAGCAGTGAACTCGGTGGGACAGGGTCCTACGAGCAGTACTTC.

CDR3 loop: CASSPLSGTVNEKLFF. The CDR3 nucleotides read TGTGCCAGCTCACCATTGTCCGGGACAGTTAATGAAAAACTGTTTTTT. This chain links TRBV18 with TRBJ1-4; 7 bases match TRBD1. This CDR3 contains 16 residues. The J segment lost 4 bases and the V segment lost 2 bases, leaving 7 bases of the junction unmatched. Germline CDR1 KGHSH, CDR2 LQKENI.

This clone was picked up a small number of times. The J gene is TRBJ1-4, the V gene TRBV6-1; D uncertain. Germline V CDR1 and CDR2: MNHNS, SASEGT. Between the trimmed V and J ends, which lost 4 bases and 3 bases, there was a span of 3 bases. This CDR3 comprises 12 residues. CDR3 DNA sequence: TGTGCCAGCAGTGTAGCTAATGAAAAACTGTTTTTT. This codes for CASSVANEKLFF.

The gene calls are TRBV5-4 and TRBJ2-2; D ambiguous. Deletions cut 2 bases from V and 0 bases from J, with 8 bases between. From germline, CDR1 is SGHNT and CDR2 YYREEE (reference sequence). CDR3 length equals 15 residues. The CDR3 DNA reads as TGTGCCAGCAGCTTAGACCCGGCGAACACCGGGGAGCTGTTTTTT. Its translation: CASSLDPANTGELFF.

The genes are TRBV25-1 and TRBJ1-4; 8 nucleotides line up with TRBD1. This CDR3 is built from 15 residues. CDR1 and CDR2 from the germline V gene are MGHDK and SYGVNS. The trim removed 5 bases at V and 4 bases at J, leaving 6 bases unmatched. The CDR3 spells CASSRTGPDNEKLFF. CDR3 DNA sequence: TGTGCCAGCAGTCGGACAGGGCCAGATAATGAAAAACTGTTTTTT.

This chain links TRBV15 with TRBJ2-1, with a tentative D call TRBD1 (6 bases). Trimming stripped 8 bases from V and 4 bases from J, with 18 bases between. There are 15 residues in the CDR3. Germline-derived CDR1 and CDR2 are LNHNV and YYDKDF (reference sequence). Here the CDR3 DNA reads TGTGCCACCTCACGCCCCCGGGACACGTACAATGAGCAGTTCTTC. It is translated as CATSRPRDTYNEQFF.

The chain recombines TRBV5-1 with TRBJ2-1; TRBD2 matches at 12 bases. The junction had 8 bases not matched to a gene; V was cut back by 0 bases and J by 7 bases. Germline V gene data show CDR1 as SGHRS and CDR2 as YFSETQ. The CDR3 is 17 residues long. Here the CDR3 reads CASSLAGLAGIYNEQFF. CDR3 in DNA: TGCGCCAGCAGCTTGGCCGGACTAGCGGGAATTTATAATGAGCAGTTCTTC.

The sample holds a few counts of this clone. The chain combines TRBV2 with TRBJ2-5, with D perhaps matching TRBD1 or TRBD2 (5 bases each). Trimming took 5 bases from V and 5 from J, leaving 9 bases between them. The germline V gene has CDR1 SNHLY and CDR2 FYNNEI. The CDR3 totals 12 residues. CDR3 amino acids: CASSNWGETQYF. In DNA, the CDR3 is TGTGCCAGCAGTAATTGGGGGGAGACCCAGTACTTC.

The V gene is TRBV7-3, the J gene TRBJ2-2; possible D gene TRBD1, 6 bases. Trimming removed 5 bases from V and 8 bases from J, with 15 bases in between. CDR3 length: 14 residues. Germline V CDR1 and CDR2: SGHTA, FQGTGA. The CDR3 nucleotides read TGTGCCAGCAGCCAGTGGCAGGGGATGGGGGAGCTGTTTTTT. Protein product: CASSQWQGMGELFF.

The chain links TRBV14 to TRBJ2-7; D is possibly TRBD1 (6 bases). Trimming removed 4 bases at V and 0 bases at J, with 13 bases between. The CDR3 totals 15 residues. The germline V gene has CDR1 SGHDN and CDR2 FVKESK. The CDR3 DNA follows: TGTGCCAGCAGCCTCAGGGGACGCCCCTCCTACGAGCAGTACTTC. Its translation is CASSLRGRPSYEQYF. Based on the CDR3 plus reference TRBV14 and TRBJ2-7, the full variable domain is EAGVTQFPSHSVIEKGQTVTLRCDPISGHDNLYWYRRVMGKEIKFLLHFVKESKQDESGMPNNRFLAERTGGTYSTLKVQPAELEDSGVYFCASSLRGRPSYEQYFGPGTRLTVT.

The V call is TRBV6-1, the J call TRBJ2-3; D gene ambiguous. CDR3 length: 15 residues. V lost 0 bases, J lost 3 bases, and 10 bases lay in between. Germline assignment: CDR1 MNHNS and CDR2 SASEGT. The chain's CDR3 is CASSEARSRTDTQYF. The CDR3 DNA is TGTGCCAGCAGTGAAGCAAGGAGCCGAACAGATACGCAGTATTTT.

The chain has TRBV27 and TRBJ1-2; no clear D. V was shortened by 10 bases and J by 6 bases, with 18 bases between the two germline ends. Looked up from germline, CDR1 is MNHEY and CDR2 is SMNVEV (reference sequence). The CDR3 is 13 residues long. CDR3 in DNA: TGTGCCAACCTGACACCCCTAAGGGATGGCTACACCTTC. Its protein product is CANLTPLRDGYTF.

Concerning this clone itself: A read error is likely here: a far larger clone is one base away. The chain carries TRBV6-5 and TRBJ2-2; D possibly corresponds to TRBD2 (5 bases). This CDR3 region has 15 residues. The V end was cut by 8 bases, the J end by 4 bases, with 17 bases between. In germline, CDR1 is MNHEY, CDR2 SVGAGI. For the CDR3, the DNA is TGTGCCAGCGAACTACTAGGCCTCGGCACCGGGGAGCTGTTTTTT. Translation gives CASELLGLGTGELFF.

This chain connects TRBV5-4 to TRBJ2-5, with no clear D. The CDR3 sequence is 14 residues long. CDR1 is SGHNT and CDR2 is YYREEE in the germline V gene (reference sequence). Trimming pared 3 bases from V and 2 bases from J, leaving 11 bases between. CDR3 DNA: TGTGCCAGCAGCTGGGGTGGGGATCAAGAGACCCAGTACTTC. As protein: CASSWGGDQETQYF.

J is TRBJ2-5 and V is TRBV19; D unresolved. Germline-derived CDR1 and CDR2 are LNHDA and SQIVND (reference sequence). This CDR3 comprises 13 residues. V shed 3 bases and J shed 5 bases, with 10 bases lying between them. CDR3 region: CASSMLGYETQYF. The CDR3, as DNA: TGTGCCAGTAGTATGTTGGGGTATGAGACCCAGTACTTC.

This chain uses TRBV5-1 with TRBJ2-4, with D unclear. The V end was cut by 4 bases, the J end by 0 bases, with 8 bases between. CDR3 length: 14 amino acids. The germline gives CDR1 SGHRS, CDR2 YFSETQ. The CDR3 loop reads CASSVPLAKNIQYF. CDR3 in DNA: TGCGCCAGCAGCGTCCCTCTAGCCAAAAACATTCAGTACTTC.